This passage covers 21 T cell receptor beta chains from one sample sequenced in a study of radiotherapy plus CTLA-4 blockade in lung cancer. Clones were read by immunoSEQ multiplex PCR, and TCRdb kept only the in-frame ones, dropping some. The repertoire includes tens of thousands of clones, roughly four fifths of them detected once, and 20% to 25% sits in the top ten. This specimen consisted of peripheral blood, obtained from a patient treated with radiotherapy plus ipilimumab. The source is a human donor with non-small cell lung cancer that progressed on radiotherapy plus ipilimumab.

This clone was counted a few times. This chain connects TRBV7-2 to TRBJ1-5; 7 nucleotides align to TRBD1. Germline V gene lookup returns CDR1 SGHTA and CDR2 FQGNSA. The ends lost 1 base at V and 3 bases at J; junction bases unmatched: 3. The CDR3 length is 15 residues. Here the CDR3 DNA reads TGTGCCAGCAGCTTAGGGGGACAGCCCAATCAGCCCCAGCATTTT. Translated: CASSLGGQPNQPQHF.

The genes are TRBV19 and TRBJ2-2; D might be TRBD1 (5 bases). The CDR3 sequence is 15 residues long. The ends were cut back, 4 bases at V and 5 bases at J, with 14 bases in the middle. Germline V gene data show CDR1 as LNHDA and CDR2 as SQIVND (reference sequence). DNA of the CDR3: TGTGCCAGTAGTAAGGGGTATCAGCAAACCGGGGAGCTGTTTTTT. Amino acid sequence: CASSKGYQQTGELFF. The full variable domain, in which reference TRBV19 and TRBJ2-2 provide the parts outside the CDR3, is DGGITQSPKYLFRKEGQNVTLSCEQNLNHDAMYWYRQDPGQGLRLIYYSQIVNDFQKGDIAEGYSVSREKKESFPLTVTSAQKNPTAFYLCASSKGYQQTGELFFGEGSRLTVL.

The sample holds a few counts of this clone. The J gene is TRBJ1-1, the V gene TRBV7-9, with D maybe TRBD1 (6 bases). The CDR3 sequence is 14 residues long. V dropped 7 bases and J dropped 11 bases, with 23 bases sitting between them. Germline lookup yields CDR1 SEHNR and CDR2 FQNEAQ (reference sequence). The CDR3, as DNA: TGTGCCAGCATACCGGGGGGGCCCAAGCTGAAGGCTTTCTTT. This gives the protein CASIPGGPKLKAFF.

The J gene is TRBJ1-1, the V gene TRBV4-3; TRBD1 might be the D (6 bases). This CDR3 has 15 residues. Between the trimmed V and J ends, which lost 0 bases and 5 bases, there was a span of 13 bases. Germline-derived CDR1 and CDR2 are LGHNA and YSLEER. This CDR3 reads CASSQDRGRGTEAFF. The CDR3 DNA reads as TGCGCCAGCAGCCAAGATAGGGGGAGAGGGACTGAAGCTTTCTTT.

CDR3 protein: CASSHSGWRAVEQYF. CDR3 DNA sequence: TGCGCCAGCAGCCACTCCGGGTGGAGGGCGGTCGAGCAGTACTTC. The rearrangement joins TRBV4-1 to TRBJ2-7; tentative D call: TRBD2 (6 bases). This CDR3 is 15 amino acids long. Germline CDR1 is MGHRA and CDR2 is YSYEKL. The germline V and J ends were trimmed by 3 bases and 6 bases, with 18 bases remaining between them.

This clone is a singleton in its sample. The genes are TRBV7-3 and TRBJ1-4, with D possibly TRBD1 on 6 matching bases. This CDR3 has 20 amino acids. Germline V gene lookup returns CDR1 SGHTA and CDR2 FQGTGA. Trimming pared 2 bases from V and 3 bases from J, leaving 25 bases between. The CDR3 bases are TGTGCCAGCAGCTTAGAGGGGGTGCTAGGGAGAGCTTGGGCTAATGAAAAACTGTTTTTT. This encodes CASSLEGVLGRAWANEKLFF.

This CDR3 reads CASRQGVISNQPQHF. The CDR3 region has the DNA TGTGCCAGCAGACAGGGGGTGATAAGCAATCAGCCCCAGCATTTT. V gene TRBV27 combines with J gene TRBJ1-5; 8 nucleotides match TRBD1. In germline, CDR1 is MNHEY, CDR2 SMNVEV (reference sequence). The CDR3 loop spans 15 amino acids. With V trimmed by 6 bases and J by 1 base, 5 bases remained unmatched.

The rearrangement uses TRBV13 and TRBJ2-1, with 12 bases aligning to TRBD1. Germline lookup yields CDR1 PRHDT and CDR2 FYEKMQ (reference sequence). This CDR3 has 16 residues. J was trimmed by 5 bases and V by 5 bases; bases with no gene match: 7. The CDR3 DNA reads TGTGCCAGCAGCGAGACCGGGACAGGGGGCCACAATGAGCAGTTCTTC. It translates to CASSETGTGGHNEQFF.

The J gene is TRBJ1-2, the V gene TRBV6-4; 7 nucleotides agree with TRBD1. Losses at the gene ends were 11 bases for V and 3 bases for J; bases not matched to a gene: 6. Germline CDR1 reads MRHNA; CDR2 reads SNTAGT. The CDR3 sequence is 12 residues long. The CDR3 reads CARSQGDYGYTF. CDR3 nucleotides: TGTGCCCGATCCCAGGGGGACTATGGCTACACCTTC.

This rearrangement joins TRBV7-2 to TRBJ1-1, with D possibly matching TRBD1 (6 bases). V lost 5 bases and J 2 bases, leaving 12 bases between the germline ends. CDR1 and CDR2 (germline): SGHTA, FQGNSA. CDR3 length equals 14 residues. The DNA of the CDR3 is TGTGCCAGCAGCCCGTACAGGGTTAACACTGAAGCTTTCTTT. It translates to CASSPYRVNTEAFF.

CDR3 region: CASSEVGGYTF. The CDR3 coding sequence is TGTGCCAGCAGTGAGGTTGGCGGCTACACCTTC. The V call is TRBV6-1, the J call TRBJ1-2; D uncertain. There are 11 residues in the CDR3. Germline CDR1 is MNHNS and CDR2 is SASEGT. V was clipped by 3 bases and J by 8 bases, with 7 bases between them.

This chain joins TRBV5-4 and TRBJ2-2; a weak D match, TRBD2 (5 bases). V was trimmed by 6 bases and J by 8 bases, leaving 17 bases between them. The germline CDR1 and CDR2 sequences are SGHNT and YYREEE (reference sequence). This CDR3 has 14 residues. The CDR3 sequence is CASTPAPTGGELFF. The CDR3 nucleotides are TGTGCCAGCACCCCGGCGCCCACGGGGGGGGAGCTGTTTTTT.

The V gene is TRBV7-3, the J gene TRBJ2-1; D is perhaps TRBD2 (6 bases). Germline V gives CDR1 SGHTA, CDR2 FQGTGA. This CDR3 spans 14 amino acids. Trimming stripped 2 bases from V and 5 bases from J, with 10 bases between. CDR3 residues: CASSLAGLNNEQFF. The CDR3 DNA follows: TGTGCCAGCAGCTTAGCGGGGTTGAACAATGAGCAGTTCTTC.

The rearrangement joins TRBV10-3 to TRBJ2-7; TRBD1 agrees at 10 bases. Germline loops: CDR1 ENHRY, CDR2 SYGVKD. The ends lost 3 bases at V and 4 bases at J; junction bases unmatched: 3. The CDR3 contains 14 residues. This CDR3 reads CAISDLGQGYEQYF. The CDR3, as DNA: TGTGCCATCAGTGATTTGGGACAGGGGTACGAGCAGTACTTC.

DNA of the CDR3: TGCGCCAGCAGCTTGGAACAGGAATACGAGCAGTACTTC. This encodes CASSLEQEYEQYF. This chain joins TRBV5-1 and TRBJ2-7, with D tentatively TRBD1 (5 bases). CDR3 length equals 13 residues. V gave up 0 bases and J gave up 4 bases, with 8 bases separating them. Germline CDR1 is SGHRS and CDR2 is YFSETQ.

V and J are TRBV27 and TRBJ2-5; 13 nucleotides match TRBD2. Germline CDR1 and CDR2: MNHEY and SMNVEV (reference sequence). With V trimmed by 3 bases and J by 2 bases, 12 bases remained unmatched. The CDR3 consists of 19 residues. The CDR3 nucleotides read TGTGCCAGCAGTTTCAGCCCCAGACTAGCGGGGGGCCAACAAGAGACCCAGTACTTC. This encodes CASSFSPRLAGGQQETQYF.

The CDR3 bases are TGTGCCAGCAGCTTAGAGCCGGGACAGGGCTCGACCATATATTTT. This codes for CASSLEPGQGSTIYF. V usage is TRBV7-3 and J usage is TRBJ1-3; 9 bases fit TRBD1. With V trimmed by 2 bases and J by 10 bases, 9 bases remained unmatched. CDR3 length: 15 amino acids. The germline gives CDR1 SGHTA, CDR2 FQGTGA.

The gene calls are TRBV4-1 and TRBJ1-1, with a possible D match to TRBD1 (5 bases). Germline V gene lookup returns CDR1 MGHRA and CDR2 YSYEKL. The V and J ends lost 4 bases and 0 bases respectively, with 12 bases between them. CDR3 size: 15 residues. CDR3 in amino acids: CASSRIDSVNTEAFF. CDR3 DNA sequence: TGCGCCAGCAGCCGAATAGACAGCGTGAACACTGAAGCTTTCTTT.

This sequence joins TRBV7-9 and TRBJ1-4; D is ambiguous. The CDR3 covers 14 residues. Germline values: CDR1 SEHNR, CDR2 FQNEAQ (reference sequence). Trimming left V 1 base short and J 8 bases short, with 11 bases between. CDR3: CASSLDGGPEKLFF. CDR3 DNA: TGTGCCAGCAGCTTAGATGGTGGCCCGGAAAAACTGTTTTTT.

V gene TRBV5-1 combines with J gene TRBJ1-1; a weak D match, TRBD1 (5 bases). The CDR3 loop spans 13 amino acids. V lost 4 bases and J lost 1, with 8 bases in between. Per germline, CDR1 SGHRS and CDR2 YFSETQ. The CDR3 bases are TGCGCCAGCAGCCTCGACAGGAACACTGAAGCTTTCTTT. Residues: CASSLDRNTEAFF.

The rearrangement joins TRBV7-2 to TRBJ2-3, with 10 positions matching TRBD2. After removal of 8 bases from V and 1 base from J, the junction contained 6 bases not matched to a gene. This CDR3 is 15 amino acids long. Per the germline V gene, CDR1 is SGHTA and CDR2 is FQGNSA. The CDR3, as DNA: TGTGCCAGCGCATTTCTAGCGGGGGGCACAGATACGCAGTATTTT. This encodes CASAFLAGGTDTQYF.